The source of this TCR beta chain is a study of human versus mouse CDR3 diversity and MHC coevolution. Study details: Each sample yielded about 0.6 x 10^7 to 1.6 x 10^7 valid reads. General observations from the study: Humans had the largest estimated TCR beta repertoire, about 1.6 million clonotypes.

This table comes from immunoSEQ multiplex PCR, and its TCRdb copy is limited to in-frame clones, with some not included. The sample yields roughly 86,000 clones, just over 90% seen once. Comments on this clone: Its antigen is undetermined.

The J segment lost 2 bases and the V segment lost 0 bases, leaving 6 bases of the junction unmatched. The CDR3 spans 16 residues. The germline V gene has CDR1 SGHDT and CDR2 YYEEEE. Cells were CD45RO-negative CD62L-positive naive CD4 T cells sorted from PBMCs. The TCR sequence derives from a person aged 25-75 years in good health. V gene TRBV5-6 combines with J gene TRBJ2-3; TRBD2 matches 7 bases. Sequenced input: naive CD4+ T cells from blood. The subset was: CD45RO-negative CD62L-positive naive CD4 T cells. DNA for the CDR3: TGTGCCAGCAGCTTGGGGTGGCGGGAGAACACAGATACGCAGTATTTT. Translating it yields CASSLGWRENTDTQYF.